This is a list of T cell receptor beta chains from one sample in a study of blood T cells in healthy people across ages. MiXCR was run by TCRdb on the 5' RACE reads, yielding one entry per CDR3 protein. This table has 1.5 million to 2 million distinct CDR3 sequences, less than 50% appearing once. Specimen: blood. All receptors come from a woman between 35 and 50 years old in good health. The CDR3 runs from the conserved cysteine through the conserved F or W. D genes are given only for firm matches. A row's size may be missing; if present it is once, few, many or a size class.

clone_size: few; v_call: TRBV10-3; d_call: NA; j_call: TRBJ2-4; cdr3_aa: CAISLVVGEQYF; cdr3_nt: TGTGCCATCAGTCTCGTAGTAGGTGAGCAGTACTTC
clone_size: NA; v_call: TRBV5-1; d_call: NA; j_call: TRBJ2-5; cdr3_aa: CASSLLAPEETQYF; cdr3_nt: TGCGCCAGCAGCTTGTTGGCCCCGGAAGAGACCCAGTACTTC
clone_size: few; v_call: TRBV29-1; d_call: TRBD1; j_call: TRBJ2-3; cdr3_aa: CSVLGQGLFTDTQYF; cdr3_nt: TGCAGCGTTTTGGGACAGGGGCTATTCACAGATACGCAGTATTTT
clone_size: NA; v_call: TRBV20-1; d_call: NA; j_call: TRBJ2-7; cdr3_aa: CSAPDPLTQYF; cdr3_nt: TGCAGTGCTCCCGACCCATTAACCCAGTACTTC
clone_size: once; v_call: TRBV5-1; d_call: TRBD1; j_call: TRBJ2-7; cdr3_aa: CASSSWTGVEEQYF; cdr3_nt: TGCGCCAGCAGCTCATGGACAGGAGTAGAGGAGCAGTACTTC
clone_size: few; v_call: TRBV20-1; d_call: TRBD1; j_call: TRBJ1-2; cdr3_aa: CSAGPGQGADYGYTF; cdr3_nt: TGCAGTGCCGGACCGGGACAGGGAGCGGACTATGGCTACACCTTC
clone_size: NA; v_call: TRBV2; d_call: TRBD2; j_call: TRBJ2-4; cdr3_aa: CASRKTSGGENIQYF; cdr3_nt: TGTGCCAGCAGAAAGACTAGCGGGGGGGAGAACATTCAGTACTTC
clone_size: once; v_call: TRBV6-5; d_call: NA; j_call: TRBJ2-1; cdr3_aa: CASSYSDGLSYNEQFF; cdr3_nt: TGTGCCAGCAGTTACTCCGACGGATTATCCTACAATGAGCAGTTCTTC
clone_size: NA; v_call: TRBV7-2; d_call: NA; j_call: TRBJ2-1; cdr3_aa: CASSLVGAGNHNEQFF; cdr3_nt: TGTGCCAGCAGCTTAGTCGGTGCGGGGAACCACAATGAGCAGTTCTTC
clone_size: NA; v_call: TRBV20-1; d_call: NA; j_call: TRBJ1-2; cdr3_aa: CSARERGAAYGYTF; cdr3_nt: TGCAGTGCTAGAGAGAGGGGGGCGGCCTATGGCTACACCTTC
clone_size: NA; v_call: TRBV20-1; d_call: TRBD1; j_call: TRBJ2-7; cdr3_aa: CSATKRGQGHYEQYF; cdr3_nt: TGCAGTGCTACAAAGCGGGGACAGGGTCACTACGAGCAGTACTTC
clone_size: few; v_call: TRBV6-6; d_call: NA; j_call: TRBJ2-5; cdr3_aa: CASSYGPSEETQYF; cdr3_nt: TGTGCCAGCAGTTATGGGCCTAGCGAAGAGACCCAGTACTTC
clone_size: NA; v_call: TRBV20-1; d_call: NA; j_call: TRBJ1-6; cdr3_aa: CSARDLGLTYNSPLHF; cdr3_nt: TGCAGTGCTAGAGATCTGGGCCTCACCTATAATTCACCCCTCCACTTT
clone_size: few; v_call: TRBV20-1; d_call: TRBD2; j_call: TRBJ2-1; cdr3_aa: CSALRAGGAYNEQFF; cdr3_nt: TGCAGTGCCCTCCGGGCGGGGGGCGCCTACAATGAGCAGTTCTTC
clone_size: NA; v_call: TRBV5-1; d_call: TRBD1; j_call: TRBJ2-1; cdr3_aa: CASSLEGTVYNEQFF; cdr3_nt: TGCGCCAGCAGCTTGGAAGGGACAGTATACAATGAGCAGTTCTTC
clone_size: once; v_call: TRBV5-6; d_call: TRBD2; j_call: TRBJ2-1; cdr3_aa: CASSFPRSSGFYNEQFF; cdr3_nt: TGTGCCAGCAGCTTCCCCCGCTCTAGCGGGTTCTACAATGAGCAGTTCTTC
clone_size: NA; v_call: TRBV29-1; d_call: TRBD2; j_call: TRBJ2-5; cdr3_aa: CSGGGGQANQETQYF; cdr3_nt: TGCAGCGGGGGGGGTGGTCAGGCGAACCAAGAGACCCAGTACTTC
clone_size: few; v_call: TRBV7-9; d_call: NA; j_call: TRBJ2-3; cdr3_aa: CASSLGLYMTPLDTDTQYF; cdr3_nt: TGTGCCAGCAGCTTGGGTTTATATATGACACCCCTCGACACAGATACGCAGTATTTT
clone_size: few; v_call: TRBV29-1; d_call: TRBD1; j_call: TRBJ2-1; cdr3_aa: CSVASTGQKQFF; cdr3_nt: TGCAGCGTTGCTAGCACGGGACAGAAGCAGTTCTTC
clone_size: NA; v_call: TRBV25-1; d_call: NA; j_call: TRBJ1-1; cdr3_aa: CASSGKYRANTEAFF; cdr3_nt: TGTGCCAGCAGTGGCAAGTACAGGGCGAACACTGAAGCTTTCTTT
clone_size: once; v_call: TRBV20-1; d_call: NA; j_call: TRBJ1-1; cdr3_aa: CSAREMGGVTEAFF; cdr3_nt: TGCAGTGCTAGAGAAATGGGGGGAGTCACGGAAGCTTTCTTT
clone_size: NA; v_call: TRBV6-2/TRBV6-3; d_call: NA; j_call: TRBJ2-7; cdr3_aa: CASSSFGGSYEQYF; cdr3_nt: TGTGCCAGCAGCTCCTTTGGGGGTTCCTACGAGCAGTACTTC
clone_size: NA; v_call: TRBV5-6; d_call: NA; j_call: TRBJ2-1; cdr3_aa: CASLMGGRGYNEQFF; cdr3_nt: TGTGCCAGTTTGATGGGGGGACGAGGCTACAATGAGCAGTTCTTC
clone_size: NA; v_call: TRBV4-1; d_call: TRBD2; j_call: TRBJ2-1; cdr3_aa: CASSQDAGGYNEQFF; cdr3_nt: TGCGCCAGCAGCCAAGATGCGGGGGGGTACAATGAGCAGTTCTTC
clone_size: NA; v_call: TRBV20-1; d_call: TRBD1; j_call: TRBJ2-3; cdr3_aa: CSAGTDYTDTQYF; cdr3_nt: TGCAGTGCTGGGACAGACTACACAGATACGCAGTATTTT
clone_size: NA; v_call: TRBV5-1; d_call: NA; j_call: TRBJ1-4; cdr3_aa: CASSLAATNEKLFF; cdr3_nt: TGTGCCAGCAGCTTAGCAGCAACTAATGAAAAACTGTTTTTT
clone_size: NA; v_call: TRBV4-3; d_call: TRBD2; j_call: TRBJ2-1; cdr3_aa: CASSHGLAGGSVGNEQFF; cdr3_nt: TGCGCCAGCAGCCATGGGCTAGCGGGGGGGTCTGTGGGGAATGAGCAGTTCTTC